The clone carrying this T cell receptor beta chain was detected once. Its matching antigen is unknown. Trimming left V 5 bases short and J 0 bases short, with 17 bases between. The V gene's germline CDR1 is MNHEY and CDR2 SMNVEV (reference sequence). This CDR3 has 17 residues. This specimen comes from a study of post-analysis software for immune sequencing data. Unique molecular identifiers featured in each of the TCR beta cDNA libraries. Roughly 510,000 cDNA molecules were recovered from an input of 1 to 10 million T cells. TCRdb re-derived calls from the PCR reads in MiXCR, one entry per CDR3 protein. The sample holds just over 250,000 distinct CDR3 sequences, 35% to 40% seen once. Study-wide points: Roughly 5 TRBV segments were significantly more frequent in patients than in controls. TRBV5-6, TRBV5-1 and TRBV20-1 were among these segments.

The source material was blood. This sequence joins TRBV27 and TRBJ2-1, with D uncertain. This TCR was recovered from a girl under 18 with multiple sclerosis. The DNA of the CDR3 is TGTGCCAGCAGTCCGCCTGGAGTTGGTAGCTCCTACAATGAGCAGTTCTTC. As protein: CASSPPGVGSSYNEQFF.